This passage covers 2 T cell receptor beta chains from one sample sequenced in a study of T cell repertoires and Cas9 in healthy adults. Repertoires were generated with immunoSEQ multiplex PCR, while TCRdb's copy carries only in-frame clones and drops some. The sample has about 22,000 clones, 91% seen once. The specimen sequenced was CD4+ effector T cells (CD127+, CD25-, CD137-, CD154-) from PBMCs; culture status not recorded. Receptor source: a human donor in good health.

DNA of the CDR3: TGCGCCAGCAGCTTGGATACAGGGCCTTTCTATGGCTACACCTTC. This sequence encodes CASSLDTGPFYGYTF. This chain uses TRBV5-1 with TRBJ1-2; TRBD1 is a possible D gene (6 bases). The CDR3 sequence is 15 residues long. CDR1 is SGHRS, CDR2 YFSETQ, per germline. Trimming shortened V by 0 bases and J by 4 bases, and 13 bases separated the two germline ends.

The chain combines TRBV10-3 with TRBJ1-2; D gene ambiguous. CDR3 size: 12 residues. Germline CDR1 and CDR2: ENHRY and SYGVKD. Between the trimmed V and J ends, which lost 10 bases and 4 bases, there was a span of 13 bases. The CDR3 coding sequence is TGTGCCAACTCTCCGCAAGGCTATGGCTACACCTTC. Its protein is CANSPQGYGYTF.